This T cell receptor beta chain emerged from a study of response to subunit inactivated influenza vaccine. TCRdb processed the RT-PCR reads anew with MiXCR; each CDR3 protein has one entry. The sample has roughly 570,000 distinct CDR3 sequences, 10% to 15% seen once. Study results and caveats: Authors suggested each seasonal flu vaccination may recruit only limited numbers of new T cells.

CDR1 is DFQATT and CDR2 is SNEGSKA in the germline V gene (reference sequence). This CDR3 has 15 amino acids. J gave up 2 bases and V 3 bases, and 9 bases lay outside the gene matches. This clonotype was recorded many times. The antigen remains unidentified. The chain couples TRBV20-1 to TRBJ2-5, with TRBD2 matching 7 bases. This TCR came from a middle-aged man who received an inactivated influenza vaccine. The source material was PBMCs from blood, sampled about 40 days after vaccination. CDR3 bases: TGCAGTGCTAGGATAAGCGGGAACAAGCAAGAGACCCAGTACTTC. This codes for CSARISGNKQETQYF.